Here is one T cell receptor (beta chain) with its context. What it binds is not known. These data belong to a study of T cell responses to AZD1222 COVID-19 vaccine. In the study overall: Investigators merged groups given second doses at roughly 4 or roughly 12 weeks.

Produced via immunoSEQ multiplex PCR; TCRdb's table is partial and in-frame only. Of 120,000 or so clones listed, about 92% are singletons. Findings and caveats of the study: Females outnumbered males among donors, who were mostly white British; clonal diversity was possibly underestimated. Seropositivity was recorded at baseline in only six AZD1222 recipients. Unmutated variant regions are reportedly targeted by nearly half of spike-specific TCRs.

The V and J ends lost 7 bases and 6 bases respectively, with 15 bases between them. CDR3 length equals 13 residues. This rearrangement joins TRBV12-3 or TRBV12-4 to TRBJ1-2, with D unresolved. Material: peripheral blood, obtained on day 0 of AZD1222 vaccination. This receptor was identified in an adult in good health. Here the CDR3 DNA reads TGTGCCAGCAAATTCTCCCAGGAACATGGCTACACCTTC. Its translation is CASKFSQEHGYTF.